This T cell receptor (beta chain) was sequenced in a study of T cells after posttransplantation cyclophosphamide. Treatment was busulfan-fludarabine conditioning, a marrow graft, and cyclophosphamide on days +3 and +4. Trimming took 5 bases from V and 0 from J, leaving 17 bases between them. From germline, CDR1 is SNHLY and CDR2 FYNNEI. CDR3 size: 16 residues. This table comes from immunoSEQ multiplex PCR, and its TCRdb copy is limited to in-frame clones, with some not included. The table shows 10,000 to 13,000 clones, with 86% occurring only once. This TCR was sampled from a male patient aged 30 to 39 who received an allogeneic stem cell transplant from a related donor, was CMV-positive, and had acute GVHD only. These T cells may partly come from the graft donor. The rearrangement links TRBV2 to TRBJ2-7, with D maybe TRBD2 (6 bases). The sequencing here drew on CD4+ T cells sorted from PBMCs, taken after allogeneic stem cell transplant with posttransplant cyclophosphamide. In DNA form, the CDR3 reads TGTGCCAGCAGTTGGAGCCGGGGGACCTCCTCCTACGAGCAGTACTTC. The encoded protein is CASSWSRGTSSYEQYF.